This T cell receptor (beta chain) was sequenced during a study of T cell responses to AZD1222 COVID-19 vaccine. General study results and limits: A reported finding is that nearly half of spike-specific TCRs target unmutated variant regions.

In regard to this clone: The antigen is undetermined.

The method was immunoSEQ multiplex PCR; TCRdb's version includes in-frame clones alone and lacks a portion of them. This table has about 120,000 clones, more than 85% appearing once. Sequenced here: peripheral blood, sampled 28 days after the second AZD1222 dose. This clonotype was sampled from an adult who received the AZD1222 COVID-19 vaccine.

The chain's CDR3 is CASSQAFRGGDNYGYTF. CDR3 coding DNA: TGCGCCAGCAGCCAAGCGTTCCGGGGGGGAGATAACTATGGCTACACCTTC. The V and J genes are TRBV4-1 and TRBJ1-2; D perhaps matches TRBD1 (5 bases). The germline V gene encodes CDR1 MGHRA and CDR2 YSYEKL. V was cut by 1 base and J by 1 base, with 16 bases left in between. The CDR3 runs to 17 residues.